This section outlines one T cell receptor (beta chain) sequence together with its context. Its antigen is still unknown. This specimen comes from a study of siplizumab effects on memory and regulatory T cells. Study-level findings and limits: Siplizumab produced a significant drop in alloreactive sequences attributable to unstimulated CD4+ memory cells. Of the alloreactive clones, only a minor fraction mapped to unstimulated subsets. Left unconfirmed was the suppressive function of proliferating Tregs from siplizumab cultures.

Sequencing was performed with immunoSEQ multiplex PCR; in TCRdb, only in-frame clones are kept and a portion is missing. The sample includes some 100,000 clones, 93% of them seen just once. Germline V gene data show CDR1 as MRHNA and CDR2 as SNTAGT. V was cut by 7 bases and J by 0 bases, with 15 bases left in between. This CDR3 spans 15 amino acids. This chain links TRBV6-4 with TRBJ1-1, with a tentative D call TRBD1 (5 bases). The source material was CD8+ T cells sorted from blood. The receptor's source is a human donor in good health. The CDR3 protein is CASNGRRDLNTEAFF. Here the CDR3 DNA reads TGTGCCAGCAACGGGAGGCGGGACTTGAACACTGAAGCTTTCTTT.